Below are 25 T cell receptor beta chains sequenced from a single sample in a study of cytomegalovirus exposure and HLA in healthy donors. Some clones are missing from TCRdb's copy, which holds only in-frame ones; the method was immunoSEQ multiplex PCR. This repertoire shows 150,000 to 200,000 clones, around nine tenths found once; its top ten account for roughly 1.4%. The sequencing input was PBMCs. These receptors all stem from a woman aged 30 to 39 in good health and CMV-seronegative.

The gene calls are TRBV11-2 and TRBJ2-3; 13 nucleotides line up with TRBD2. J lost 6 bases, V lost 5 bases, and 8 bases had no gene match. The CDR3 length is 16 residues. Germline CDR1 and CDR2: SGHAT and FQNNGV. CDR3 in DNA: TGTGCCAGCAGCGTAACTAGCGGGGGGGCGGGGGATACGCAGTATTTT. Translating gives CASSVTSGGAGDTQYF. The complete variable domain, with remaining parts taken from reference TRBV11-2 and TRBJ2-3, reads EAGVAQSPRYKIIEKRQSVAFWCNPISGHATLYWYQQILGQGPKLLIQFQNNGVVDDSQLPKDRFSAERLKGVDSTLKIQPAKLEDSAVYLCASSVTSGGAGDTQYFGPGTRLTVL.

The chain is built from TRBV30 and TRBJ2-3; 13 bases agree with TRBD2. CDR3 length: 16 residues. Per germline, CDR1 GTSNPN and CDR2 SVGIG (reference sequence). The trim removed 4 bases at V and 2 bases at J, leaving 6 bases unmatched. The CDR3, as DNA: TGTGCCTGGACACCGGGACTAGCGGGGCCCACAGATACGCAGTATTTT. Its protein product is CAWTPGLAGPTDTQYF.

This rearrangement joins TRBV5-4 to TRBJ2-7, with 9 bases lining up with TRBD1. Germline V gene data show CDR1 as SGHNT and CDR2 as YYREEE (reference sequence). The CDR3 is 14 amino acids. Trimming removed 4 bases from V and 7 bases from J; junction bases left unmatched: 9. In DNA form, the CDR3 reads TGTGCCAGCAGCGCCGGACAGGGGCGGGGGGAGCAGTACTTC. This translates into CASSAGQGRGEQYF.

Only one count was recorded for this clone. Here the CDR3 reads CASSLTSTDTQYF. Written as DNA, the CDR3 is TGTGCCAGCAGCTTAACTAGCACAGATACGCAGTATTTT. This chain links TRBV11-3 with TRBJ2-3; D call uncertain. The germline CDR1 and CDR2 sequences are SGHNT and YENEEA. Trimming took off 2 bases at V and 0 bases at J, with 3 bases between the two ends. The CDR3 is made up of 13 amino acids. Together with reference TRBV11-3 and TRBJ2-3, the CDR3 gives the full variable domain: EAGVVQSPRYKIIEKKQPVAFWCNPISGHNTLYWYLQNLGQGPELLIRYENEEAVDDSQLPKDRFSAERLKGVDSTLKIQPAELGDSAVYLCASSLTSTDTQYFGPGTRLTVL.

This clone was counted between two and nine times. The chain recombines TRBV2 with TRBJ2-3; 16 bases agree with TRBD2. Per the germline V gene, CDR1 is SNHLY and CDR2 is FYNNEI. The CDR3 loop spans 21 amino acids. V shed 2 bases and J 0 bases; nucleotides not matched to a gene: 11. CDR3 nucleotides: TGTGCCAGCAGTGAAAGGTCGCCGGGACTAGCGGGGGGGCTTAGCACAGATACGCAGTATTTT. Residues: CASSERSPGLAGGLSTDTQYF.

V gene TRBV9 combines with J gene TRBJ2-7; 7 bases agree with TRBD2. Germline-derived CDR1 and CDR2 are SGDLS and YYNGEE. The V and J ends lost 3 bases and 2 bases, in that order; junction bases with no gene match: 11. This CDR3 contains 16 residues. The CDR3 DNA follows: TGTGCCAGCAGCGCACTCCCCAGCGGGGTCCCCTACGAGCAGTACTTC. Amino acid sequence: CASSALPSGVPYEQYF.

The chain has TRBV6-1 and TRBJ2-4; 9 nucleotides line up with TRBD1. The length of the CDR3 is 18 residues. Germline CDR1 reads MNHNS; CDR2 reads SASEGT. Trimming cost V 5 bases and J 4 bases; bases outside gene matches: 15. CDR3 in DNA: TGTGCCAGCAGTAAAGGTTCGGACACCGGGACAGGGAAAAACATTCAGTACTTC. This encodes CASSKGSDTGTGKNIQYF.

This chain uses TRBV11-3 with TRBJ2-7; 8 nucleotides line up with TRBD2. Per the germline V gene, CDR1 is SGHNT and CDR2 is YENEEA. The CDR3 sequence is 13 residues long. V shed 4 bases and J 6 bases; nucleotides not matched to a gene: 5. The CDR3: CASSSGLAGEQYF. The CDR3 region has the DNA TGTGCCAGCAGCTCAGGACTAGCCGGCGAGCAGTACTTC.

The chain joins TRBV29-1 to TRBJ2-3; D is unresolved. The CDR3 extends over 12 amino acids. V lost 8 bases and J 0 bases, leaving 9 bases between the germline ends. Germline lookup yields CDR1 SQVTM and CDR2 ANQGSEA. CDR3 DNA: TGCAGCCTCGGAGATAGCACAGATACGCAGTATTTT. Protein sequence: CSLGDSTDTQYF.

The chain uses TRBV5-4 and TRBJ2-7; 7 nucleotides align to TRBD1. The CDR3 consists of 13 residues. The germline CDR1 and CDR2 sequences are SGHNT and YYREEE (reference sequence). Unmatched junction bases numbered 6, after V lost 2 bases and J lost 7 bases. This chain's CDR3 is CASSFDREGEQYF. The DNA for the CDR3 is TGTGCCAGCAGCTTTGACAGGGAAGGAGAGCAGTACTTC.

This chain uses TRBV4-1 with TRBJ1-5; TRBD1 matches 9 bases. The CDR3 runs to 15 residues. Trimming cost V 5 bases and J 6 bases; bases outside gene matches: 8. CDR1 is MGHRA, CDR2 YSYEKL, per germline. The CDR3 is CASSYRDREGQPQHF. CDR3 nucleotides: TGCGCCAGCAGCTACAGGGACAGGGAAGGTCAGCCCCAGCATTTT.

This clone appeared a single time. V and J are TRBV30 and TRBJ2-7; TRBD1 matches 9 bases. CDR1 and CDR2 (germline): GTSNPN, SVGIG (reference sequence). CDR3 length: 14 amino acids. Trimming took 4 bases from V and 3 from J; bases not matched to a gene: 7. CDR3 in DNA: TGTGCCTGGAACACACCGGGACAGGGCTACGAGCAGTACTTC. Its translation is CAWNTPGQGYEQYF.

The chain is built from TRBV7-9 and TRBJ2-5; 8 nucleotides line up with TRBD1. Trimming removed 2 bases from V and 1 base from J; junction bases left unmatched: 6. Germline assignment: CDR1 SEHNR and CDR2 FQNEAQ (reference sequence). The CDR3 loop spans 16 amino acids. CDR3 nucleotides: TGTGCCAGCAGCTTATTTGGGACAGGAGCCCAAGAGACCCAGTACTTC. It codes for CASSLFGTGAQETQYF.

This rearrangement joins TRBV5-1 to TRBJ1-1; maybe TRBD1 (5 bases). The germline gives CDR1 SGHRS, CDR2 YFSETQ. The V end lost 2 bases, the J end lost 3 bases, and 17 bases lay between the germline ends. This CDR3 has 16 residues. CDR3: CASSFLGTGGDTEAFF. Here the CDR3 DNA reads TGCGCCAGCAGCTTTTTGGGGACGGGCGGGGACACTGAAGCTTTCTTT.

The genes are TRBV9 and TRBJ1-2; 11 positions agree with TRBD1. Germline CDR1 SGDLS, CDR2 YYNGEE. The V segment lost 6 bases and the J segment 4 bases; nucleotides outside the gene matches: 8. The CDR3 is made up of 15 amino acids. The chain's CDR3 is CASNTGTGGGYGYTF. CDR3 in DNA: TGTGCCAGCAACACCGGGACAGGGGGTGGCTATGGCTACACCTTC.

The CDR3 bases are TGTGCCAGCAGTTTAGGGGGGGTGGACAATGAGCAGTTCTTC. It translates to CASSLGGVDNEQFF. This chain uses TRBV27 with TRBJ2-1, with TRBD2 identical over 7 bases. CDR1 is MNHEY, CDR2 SMNVEV, per germline (reference sequence). V was clipped by 2 bases and J by 5 bases; unmatched bases: 3. The CDR3 contains 14 residues.

The V and J genes are TRBV19 and TRBJ2-1; weak D call: TRBD1 (7 bases). The CDR3 runs to 16 residues. Trimming removed 6 bases at V and 6 bases at J, with 21 bases between. CDR1 LNHDA and CDR2 SQIVND come from the germline V gene (reference sequence). CDR3 in DNA: TGTGCCAGTAGGACGAGGGGGCAGGGGACTGGCAATGAGCAGTTCTTC. Translated, it gives CASRTRGQGTGNEQFF.

This clone was recorded once. This chain links TRBV10-3 with TRBJ1-5; no clear D gene. The CDR3 runs 12 residues. Trimming shortened V by 11 bases and J by 3 bases, and 11 bases separated the two germline ends. Germline CDR1 ENHRY, CDR2 SYGVKD. CDR3 sequence reads: CASAGYNQPQHF. In DNA form, the CDR3 reads TGTGCCTCTGCGGGGTACAATCAGCCCCAGCATTTT.

V and J are TRBV7-8 and TRBJ2-2; no firm D call. Germline-derived CDR1 and CDR2 are SGHVS and FQNEAQ. This CDR3 has 14 residues. Trimming took 1 base from V and 4 from J, leaving 7 bases between them. CDR3 loop: CASSLGHSTGELFF. CDR3 coding DNA: TGTGCCAGCAGCTTAGGACATAGCACCGGGGAGCTGTTTTTT.

The rearrangement links TRBV7-9 to TRBJ2-1; D perhaps matches TRBD2 (7 bases). The CDR3 runs 15 residues. V lost 1 base and J lost 6, with 13 bases in between. Germline-derived CDR1 and CDR2 are SEHNR and FQNEAQ (reference sequence). The CDR3 protein is CASSLGPGGLNEQFF. In nucleotides, the CDR3 is TGTGCCAGCAGCTTAGGCCCGGGGGGCCTCAATGAGCAGTTCTTC.

This clone was recorded once. The chain links TRBV6-1 to TRBJ1-1; D might be TRBD1 (5 bases). Trimming stripped 0 bases from V and 1 base from J, with 6 bases between. In germline, CDR1 is MNHNS, CDR2 SASEGT. This CDR3 contains 14 residues. CDR3 sequence: CASSEADRNTEAFF. DNA of the CDR3: TGTGCCAGCAGTGAAGCCGACAGGAACACTGAAGCTTTCTTT.

This chain uses TRBV29-1 with TRBJ2-2; 8 nucleotides match TRBD1. With V trimmed by 8 bases and J by 4 bases, 9 bases remained unmatched. The V gene's germline CDR1 is SQVTM and CDR2 ANQGSEA. The length of the CDR3 is 14 residues. CDR3 DNA: TGCAGCTGCTACGGACAGGGAGGCACCGGGGAGCTGTTTTTT. Translating it yields CSCYGQGGTGELFF.

The rearrangement links TRBV29-1 to TRBJ2-2; 8 bases map to TRBD1. The V gene's germline CDR1 is SQVTM and CDR2 ANQGSEA. J gave up 1 base and V 7 bases, and 11 bases lay outside the gene matches. This CDR3 contains 16 residues. The DNA of the CDR3 is TGCAGCGCTATCGGGACCGGGACAGGGAACACCGGGGAGCTGTTTTTT. It yields the protein CSAIGTGTGNTGELFF.

This clone appeared a single time. J is TRBJ1-4 and V is TRBV6-1, with D perhaps matching TRBD1 (5 bases). The CDR3 contains 13 residues. Germline V gives CDR1 MNHNS, CDR2 SASEGT. The ends were cut back, 8 bases at V and 5 bases at J, with 12 bases in the middle. The CDR3 bases are TGTGCCAGCTCAGGGTGGGGAAATGAAAAACTGTTTTTT. This sequence encodes CASSGWGNEKLFF.

The V and J genes are TRBV27 and TRBJ1-1; TRBD1 is a possible D gene (5 bases). Germline loops: CDR1 MNHEY, CDR2 SMNVEV (reference sequence). This CDR3 is built from 14 residues. V lost 6 bases and J 1 base, leaving 12 bases between the germline ends. CDR3 sequence (DNA): TGTGCCAGCAGCCAACTCGGACAGAACACTGAAGCTTTCTTT. Protein: CASSQLGQNTEAFF.